This TCR beta chain was sequenced during a study of cytomegalovirus exposure and HLA in healthy donors. Study-level findings and limits: As confirmed in vitro, a few CMV-associated chains were specific for CMV antigens. The study put roughly 160 TCR beta chains on its list as cytomegalovirus-associated. Reportedly, cytomegalovirus status was diagnosed with high sensitivity and specificity. Many donors shared some public TCRs, even though most TCR sequences were rare.

On this clone itself: What it binds is not known.

The CDR3 runs 13 residues. Trimming took off 3 bases at V and 0 bases at J, with 3 bases between the two ends. Germline V gene sequence: CDR1 SGHAT, CDR2 FQNNGV. Sequencing used immunoSEQ multiplex PCR; TCRdb keeps in-frame clones, though not all of them. Of roughly 60,000 clones in the sample, roughly 94% were seen once. This rearrangement joins TRBV11-2 to TRBJ1-5; D uncertain. Sample: PBMCs. The TCR comes from a woman in her late teens or twenties in good health and CMV-seronegative. CDR3 coding DNA: TGTGCCAGCAGCTTCTATAGCAATCAGCCCCAGCATTTT. Its protein product is CASSFYSNQPQHF.